The clone carrying this TCR beta chain was recorded once. Produced via immunoSEQ multiplex PCR; TCRdb's table is partial and in-frame only. The sample contains 50,000 or so clones, roughly 89% of which appear only once. V gave up 4 bases and J gave up 3 bases; unmatched junction bases: 6. In germline, CDR1 is SNHLY, CDR2 FYNNEI. The CDR3 spans 16 residues. The sample's time point: pre-reinfection, 55 to 20 weeks before reinfection detection. TCR sequencing was done directly ex vivo on sorted cells, without expansion in vitro. A couple of donors provided sorted CD3+ CD8+ CD45RO- naive CD8 T cells at all three reinfection time points. This sample stems from a study of memory CD8 T cells in hepatitis C reinfection. Study-level background: A couple of donors cleared primary HCV but became chronic after reinfection. HCV reinfection meant a positive HCV RNA test after two negative tests at least 60 days apart. Pre-reinfection sampling occurred 55 to 20 weeks ahead of detected reinfection.

The sequencing input was naive CD8+ T cells sorted from blood. This receptor was taken from a man in his late teens or twenties with hepatitis C virus infection. This sequence joins TRBV2 and TRBJ2-1; TRBD2 aligns across 10 bases. CDR3 nucleotides: TGTGCCAGCAGTGGCCCTCTAGCGGGAGTCTACAATGAGCAGTTCTTC. It yields the protein CASSGPLAGVYNEQFF.